The present TCR beta chain was sequenced within a study of cytomegalovirus exposure and HLA in healthy donors. Findings and limits, study-wide: An analysis done earlier found most TCR beta V segments productive about 87% or about 30% of the time. Reports credit the classifier with highly specific, highly sensitive diagnosis of cytomegalovirus status. Sequencing artifact likely explains a cluster of highly shared sequence variants.

Primers: 60 Vbeta forward and 13 Jbeta reverse. Data came from immunoSEQ multiplex PCR; TCRdb stores just in-frame clones and leaves some out. The sample lists over 100,000 clones; 63% were seen once. Germline-derived CDR1 and CDR2 are SGDLS and YYNGEE. V dropped 0 bases and J dropped 5; count of bases not matched to a gene: 5. This CDR3 spans 15 amino acids. Only one count was recorded for this clone. Its target is not known. This clonotype was sampled from a man aged 40-55 years in good health and CMV-seropositive. The chain links TRBV9 to TRBJ2-5; 9 bases agree with TRBD2. Material for sequencing was PBMCs. The CDR3 DNA is TGTGCCAGCAGCGTAGAAGCGGGAGGATGGGAGACCCAGTACTTC. This codes for CASSVEAGGWETQYF.